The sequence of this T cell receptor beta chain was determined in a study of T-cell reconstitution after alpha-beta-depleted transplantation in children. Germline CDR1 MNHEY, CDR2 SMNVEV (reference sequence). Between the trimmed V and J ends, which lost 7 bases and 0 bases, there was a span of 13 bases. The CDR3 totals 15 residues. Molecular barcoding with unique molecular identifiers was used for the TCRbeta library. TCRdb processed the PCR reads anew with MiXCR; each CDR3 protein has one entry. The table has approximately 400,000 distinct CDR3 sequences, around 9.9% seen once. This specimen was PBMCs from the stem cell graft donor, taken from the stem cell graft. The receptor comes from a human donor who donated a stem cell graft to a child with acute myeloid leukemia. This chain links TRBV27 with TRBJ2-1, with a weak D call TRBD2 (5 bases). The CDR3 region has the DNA TGTGCCAGCAAGTCCGAGGGCCGCTCCTACAATGAGCAGTTCTTC. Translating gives CASKSEGRSYNEQFF.